Described below is a single T cell receptor (beta chain) sequence and its context. It was from PBMCs that CD4+ and CD8+ T cells were sorted. The data originate from a study of CD8+ T cells in alopecia areata. Reverse transcribed after extraction, RNA yielded cDNA as the sequencing template. Sequenced by immunoSEQ multiplex PCR; TCRdb stores in-frame clones only, minus some. Counted here are around 210,000 clones, about 61% occurring once; the ten biggest clones make up nearly 5%. The sequenced sample was CD8+ T cells sorted from blood. The TCR was taken from a human donor in good health.

CDR3 DNA: TGTGCCAGCAGTTTGGAGGGGCTGGGACACACTGAAGCTTTCTTT. Amino acid sequence: CASSLEGLGHTEAFF. The chain couples TRBV7-9 to TRBJ1-1; possibly TRBD1 for D (5 bases). The V end was cut by 6 bases, the J end by 3 bases, with 17 bases between. The CDR3 spans 15 residues. Germline V gives CDR1 SEHNR, CDR2 FQNEAQ (reference sequence).